This TCR beta chain was retrieved from a study of neoadjuvant anti-PD-1 for oral cavity cancer. Turning to the study itself: Patients mostly received three to four biweekly nivolumab doses at 3 mg/kg before surgery. Around day 43, patients without progression received a fourth nivolumab dose before surgery.

Regarding time point: after neoadjuvant nivolumab, at surgical resection. Sequenced by immunoSEQ multiplex PCR; TCRdb stores in-frame clones only, minus some. Of approximately 10,000 clones listed, roughly 64% are singletons. Trimming cost V 5 bases and J 0 bases; bases outside gene matches: 10. CDR1 is PRHDT, CDR2 FYEKMQ, per germline (reference sequence). The CDR3 is made up of 17 amino acids. The chain couples TRBV13 to TRBJ1-3, with 7 bases matching TRBD1. The specimen was PBMCs, collected after nivolumab (anti-PD-1) treatment. This clonotype was obtained from a person aged 40 to 85 with oral cavity squamous cell carcinoma. The CDR3 spells CASSLRGGRSSGNTIYF. The CDR3 bases are TGTGCCAGCAGCCTTAGAGGGGGCCGAAGCTCTGGAAACACCATATATTTT.